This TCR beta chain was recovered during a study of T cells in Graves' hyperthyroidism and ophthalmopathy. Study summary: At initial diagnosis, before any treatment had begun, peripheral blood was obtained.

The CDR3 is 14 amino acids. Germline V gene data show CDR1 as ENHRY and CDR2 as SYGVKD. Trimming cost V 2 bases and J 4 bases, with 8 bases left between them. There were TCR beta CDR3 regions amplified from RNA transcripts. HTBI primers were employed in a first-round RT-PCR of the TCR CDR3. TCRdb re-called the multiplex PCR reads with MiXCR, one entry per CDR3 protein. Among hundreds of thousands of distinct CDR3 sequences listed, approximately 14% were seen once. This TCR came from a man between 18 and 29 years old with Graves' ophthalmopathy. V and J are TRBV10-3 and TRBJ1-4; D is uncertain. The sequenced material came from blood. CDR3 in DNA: TGTGCCATCAGTGAGGTGGTTTTTAATGAAAAACTGTTTTTT. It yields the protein CAISEVVFNEKLFF.